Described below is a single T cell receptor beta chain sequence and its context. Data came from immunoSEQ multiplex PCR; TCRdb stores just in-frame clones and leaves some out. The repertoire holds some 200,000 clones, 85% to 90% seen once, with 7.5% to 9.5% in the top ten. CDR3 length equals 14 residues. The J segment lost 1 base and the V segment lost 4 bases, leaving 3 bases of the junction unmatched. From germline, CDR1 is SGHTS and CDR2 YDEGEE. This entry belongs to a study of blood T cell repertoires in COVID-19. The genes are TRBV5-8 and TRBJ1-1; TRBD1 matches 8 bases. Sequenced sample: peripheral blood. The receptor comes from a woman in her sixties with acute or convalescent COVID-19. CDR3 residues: CASSPGTGNTEAFF. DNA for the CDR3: TGTGCCAGCAGCCCGGGGACAGGGAACACTGAAGCTTTCTTT.